The next 13 T cell receptor beta chains were all read from a single sample in a study of CD8 T cells in Susac syndrome. RNA in amounts of roughly 0.45 to 1 ug was reverse transcribed with random hexamers. Via MiXCR, TCRdb re-called the immunoSEQ multiplex PCR reads, giving one row per CDR3 protein. The sample has hundreds of thousands of distinct CDR3 sequences, about 91% seen once. Sample: CD8+ T cells from PBMCs. The receptor set was obtained from a human donor with multiple sclerosis.

This rearrangement joins TRBV10-3 to TRBJ2-5; D might be TRBD1 (5 bases). This CDR3 comprises 13 residues. The V gene lost 4 bases and the J gene lost 4 bases, with 10 bases spanning the gap. The germline V gene has CDR1 ENHRY and CDR2 SYGVKD. DNA for the CDR3: TGTGCCATCAGTGTAGGGGCTCCAGAGACCCAGTACTTC. Translation gives CAISVGAPETQYF.

This chain links TRBV7-2 with TRBJ2-1; TRBD2 matches 7 bases. Germline V CDR1 and CDR2: SGHTA, FQGNSA. V lost 11 bases to trimming and J lost 3 bases; unmatched junction nucleotides: 1. There are 11 residues in the CDR3. The CDR3 nucleotides read TGTGCCGAGCGGGACTACAATGAGCAGTTCTTC. Residues: CAERDYNEQFF.

The CDR3 DNA reads as TGCGCCAGCAGCCAAATGACCGAAGGACTAGGCGAGCAGTACTTC. Its protein product is CASSQMTEGLGEQYF. V usage is TRBV4-3 and J usage is TRBJ2-7; the match to TRBD2 covers 7 bases. The CDR3 contains 15 residues. V shed 2 bases and J 6 bases; nucleotides not matched to a gene: 10. Germline V lookup: CDR1 LGHNA, CDR2 YSLEER.

The chain recombines TRBV4-3 with TRBJ2-7; 9 bases align to TRBD1. Germline V gives CDR1 LGHNA, CDR2 YSLEER. Trimming cost V 0 bases and J 4 bases; bases outside gene matches: 4. CDR3 size: 15 residues. Here the CDR3 DNA reads TGCGCCAGCAGCCAAGATCACAGGGGGCCTTACGAGCAGTACTTC. Encoded protein: CASSQDHRGPYEQYF.

The rearrangement links TRBV28 to TRBJ2-7, with D possibly being TRBD1 (6 bases). The germline V and J ends were trimmed by 10 bases and 5 bases, with 15 bases remaining between them. The CDR3 is made up of 12 amino acids. Germline assignment: CDR1 MDHEN and CDR2 SYDVKM. In nucleotides, the CDR3 is TGTGCCACCGACAACACAGGGAACGAGCAGTACTTC. It yields the protein CATDNTGNEQYF.

This chain links TRBV27 with TRBJ2-1; the match to TRBD1 covers 8 bases. The germline CDR1 and CDR2 sequences are MNHEY and SMNVEV (reference sequence). The CDR3 is 14 amino acids. The J segment lost 5 bases and the V segment lost 6 bases, leaving 6 bases of the junction unmatched. CDR3 sequence (DNA): TGTGCCAGCAGAACGACAGGGGATAACAATGAGCAGTTCTTC. This encodes CASRTTGDNNEQFF.

The sample holds one count of this clonotype. The chain links TRBV7-9 to TRBJ1-2; D not certain. CDR3 length: 15 amino acids. Looked up from germline, CDR1 is SEHNR and CDR2 is FQNEAQ (reference sequence). V was shortened by 6 bases and J by 2 bases, with 16 bases between the two germline ends. As DNA, the CDR3 is TGTGCCAGCAGACCGGCCCCACAAGGGAACTATGGCTACACCTTC. As protein: CASRPAPQGNYGYTF.

The chain recombines TRBV27 with TRBJ2-5; 7 bases are a match to TRBD1. The trim removed 8 bases at V and 7 bases at J, leaving 4 bases unmatched. Germline V lookup: CDR1 MNHEY, CDR2 SMNVEV (reference sequence). The CDR3 has 11 residues. CDR3 sequence reads: CASGGQLTQYF. In nucleotides, the CDR3 is TGTGCCAGCGGGGGACAGTTGACCCAGTACTTC.

The chain uses TRBV27 and TRBJ1-6; D is possibly TRBD1 (5 bases). The V end lost 6 bases, the J end lost 8 bases, and 14 bases lay between the germline ends. CDR1 and CDR2 (germline): MNHEY, SMNVEV (reference sequence). The CDR3 is made up of 14 amino acids. CDR3 DNA: TGTGCCAGCAGCCTAGGGGTGGGGGATTCACCCCTCCACTTT. Protein product: CASSLGVGDSPLHF.

The chain employs TRBV3-1 and TRBJ1-5, with TRBD1 matching 7 bases. Per germline, CDR1 LGHDT and CDR2 YNNKEL (reference sequence). The V gene end was trimmed by 4 bases and the J gene end by 7 bases; junction bases not matched to a gene: 19. This CDR3 is 18 amino acids long. CDR3 nucleotides: TGTGCCAGCAGCCCCGGACAGGCTGGGAAGGACACCGTACAGCCCCAGCATTTT. Amino acids: CASSPGQAGKDTVQPQHF.

The V and J genes are TRBV27 and TRBJ2-7; TRBD1 matches 9 bases. The V gene end was trimmed by 5 bases and the J gene end by 3 bases; junction bases not matched to a gene: 8. Germline loops: CDR1 MNHEY, CDR2 SMNVEV (reference sequence). The CDR3 has 15 residues. In DNA form, the CDR3 reads TGTGCCAGCAGTGTGTACCGGGACAGGGTCTACGAGCAGTACTTC. Its protein product is CASSVYRDRVYEQYF.

V is TRBV29-1 and J is TRBJ1-1; TRBD1 might be the D (5 bases). The V and J ends lost 2 bases and 0 bases respectively, with 7 bases between them. There are 13 residues in the CDR3. In germline, CDR1 is SQVTM, CDR2 ANQGSEA. CDR3: CSVERGVNTEAFF. In DNA, the CDR3 is TGCAGCGTTGAAAGAGGGGTGAACACTGAAGCTTTCTTT.

The chain uses TRBV7-2 and TRBJ2-1, with a weak D call TRBD2 (5 bases). CDR1 SGHTA and CDR2 FQGNSA come from the germline V gene. CDR3 size: 15 residues. With 2 bases removed from V and 7 bases from J, the gap between germline ends came to 15 bases. The CDR3, as DNA: TGTGCCAGCAGCTTAAAGGGCCTCCCGGGAAATGAGCAGTTCTTC. Its translation: CASSLKGLPGNEQFF.